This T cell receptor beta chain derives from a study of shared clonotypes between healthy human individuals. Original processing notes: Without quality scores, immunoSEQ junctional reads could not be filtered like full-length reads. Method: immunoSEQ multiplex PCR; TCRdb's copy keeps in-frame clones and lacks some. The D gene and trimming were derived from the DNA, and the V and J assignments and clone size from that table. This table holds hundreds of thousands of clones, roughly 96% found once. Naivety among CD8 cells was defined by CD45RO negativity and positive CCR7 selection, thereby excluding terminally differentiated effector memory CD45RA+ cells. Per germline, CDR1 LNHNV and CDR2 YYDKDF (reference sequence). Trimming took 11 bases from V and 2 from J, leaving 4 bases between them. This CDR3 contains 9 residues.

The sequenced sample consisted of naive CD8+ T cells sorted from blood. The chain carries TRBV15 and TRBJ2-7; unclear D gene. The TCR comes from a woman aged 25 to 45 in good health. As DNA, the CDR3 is TGTGCCGGAACCTACGAGCAGTACTTC. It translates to CAGTYEQYF.